These T cell receptor beta chains were read from a single sample in a study of shared clonotypes between healthy human individuals. Repertoires were generated with immunoSEQ multiplex PCR, while TCRdb's copy carries only in-frame clones and drops some. The profile shows about 1 million clones, more than 65% of them singletons. The sample consisted of memory CD4+ T cells sorted from blood. Receptors were obtained from a man aged 18-30 years in good health. CDR3s include the opening cysteine and the closing phenylalanine or tryptophan. A D gene is named only where the DNA matches it firmly. Not all rows give a size; the values are once, few, many and, for expanded clones, a class.

size: NA
V: TRBV21-1
D: NA
J: TRBJ2-3
CDR3: CASSDYRRTSGTSTDTQYF
DNA: TGTGCCAGCAGCGACTACCGTCGGACTAGCGGGACTAGCACAGATACGCAGTATTTT

size: NA
V: TRBV19
D: NA
J: TRBJ2-3
CDR3: CASSINRLDTQYF
DNA: TGTGCCAGTAGTATTAACCGACTAGATACGCAGTATTTT

size: NA
V: TRBV7-8
D: NA
J: TRBJ2-3
CDR3: CASSLVRQGRFTDTQYF
DNA: TGTGCCAGCAGCTTAGTTCGCCAGGGGCGATTTACAGATACGCAGTATTTT

size: NA
V: TRBV29-1
D: NA
J: TRBJ1-5
CDR3: CSVAWGRSNQPQHF
DNA: TGCAGCGTCGCGTGGGGTAGGAGCAATCAGCCCCAGCATTTT

size: NA
V: TRBV10-2
D: NA
J: TRBJ1-1
CDR3: CASSEPQRAEAFF
DNA: TGCGCCAGCAGTGAGCCTCAGAGGGCTGAAGCTTTCTTT

size: few
V: TRBV9
D: NA
J: TRBJ2-5
CDR3: CASSVGGREETQYF
DNA: TGTGCCAGCAGCGTTGGGGGCCGGGAGGAGACCCAGTACTTC

size: NA
V: TRBV5-1
D: NA
J: TRBJ2-7
CDR3: CASSLGPFGDEQYF
DNA: TGCGCCAGCAGCTTGGGGCCCTTCGGGGACGAGCAGTACTTC

size: NA
V: TRBV28
D: TRBD1
J: TRBJ2-1
CDR3: CASSPPGQGAGNEQFF
DNA: TGTGCCAGCAGCCCCCCGGGACAGGGGGCGGGAAATGAGCAGTTCTTC

size: NA
V: TRBV11-2
D: NA
J: TRBJ1-6
CDR3: CASSFIGDGGSSPLHF
DNA: TGTGCCAGCAGCTTCATAGGGGACGGAGGAAGTTCACCCCTCCACTTT

size: NA
V: TRBV4-1
D: TRBD1
J: TRBJ2-5
CDR3: CASSGGQGLETQYF
DNA: TGCGCCAGCAGTGGGGGACAGGGGTTGGAGACCCAGTACTTC

size: few
V: TRBV5-6
D: TRBD2
J: TRBJ2-3
CDR3: CASSLGSGGAADTQYF
DNA: TGTGCCAGCAGCTTGGGTAGCGGGGGGGCTGCAGATACGCAGTATTTT

size: once
V: TRBV6-6
D: NA
J: TRBJ1-1
CDR3: CASSTTGNPSAFF
DNA: TGTGCCAGCAGTACCACAGGGAATCCCTCGGCTTTCTTT

size: once
V: TRBV2
D: TRBD2
J: TRBJ2-7
CDR3: CASSDRLAENYEQYF
DNA: TGTGCCAGCAGTGATCGGCTAGCGGAGAACTACGAGCAGTACTTC

size: NA
V: TRBV7-2
D: NA
J: TRBJ2-6
CDR3: CASSLAMANLRSSGANVLTF
DNA: TGTGCCAGCAGCTTAGCAATGGCCAACCTGCGTTCCTCTGGGGCCAACGTCCTGACTTTC

size: many
V: TRBV1
D: NA
J: TRBJ1-6
CDR3: CTSSHLRVSSSPLHF
DNA: TGCACCAGCAGCCATCTGCGGGTGTCCAGTTCACCCCTCCACTTT

size: NA
V: TRBV11-1
D: NA
J: TRBJ2-7
CDR3: CASSLVRSQEQYF
DNA: TGTGCCAGCAGCTTAGTTAGGTCACAAGAGCAGTACTTC

size: NA
V: TRBV11-2
D: NA
J: TRBJ2-5
CDR3: CASSLSQTRGTQYF
DNA: TGTGCCAGCAGCCTCTCCCAGACTCGGGGGACCCAGTACTTC

size: many
V: TRBV4-3
D: NA
J: TRBJ1-1
CDR3: CASSQDWGNTEAFF
DNA: TGCGCCAGCAGCCAAGACTGGGGAAACACTGAAGCTTTCTTT

size: once
V: TRBV19
D: NA
J: TRBJ1-1
CDR3: CASSIVHKSNTEAFF
DNA: TGTGCCAGTAGTATAGTCCACAAAAGCAACACTGAAGCTTTCTTT

size: once
V: TRBV7-9
D: NA
J: TRBJ1-3
CDR3: CASSLTGNTIYF
DNA: TGTGCCAGCAGCCTCACTGGAAACACCATATATTTT

size: NA
V: TRBV9
D: TRBD1
J: TRBJ1-1
CDR3: CASSVAGTGDTEAFF
DNA: TGTGCCAGCAGCGTTGCCGGGACAGGGGACACTGAAGCTTTCTTT

size: few
V: TRBV25-1
D: NA
J: TRBJ1-1
CDR3: CASGRGLGSTEAFF
DNA: TGTGCCAGCGGTAGGGGACTGGGGAGCACTGAAGCTTTCTTT

size: NA
V: TRBV7-9
D: TRBD1
J: TRBJ2-3
CDR3: CASSFGDRGLADTQYF
DNA: TGTGCCAGCAGCTTTGGGGACAGGGGGTTAGCAGATACGCAGTATTTT

size: NA
V: TRBV5-8
D: NA
J: TRBJ2-7
CDR3: CASSFPPYEQYF
DNA: TGTGCCAGCAGCTTTCCTCCCTACGAGCAGTACTTC

size: NA
V: TRBV18
D: NA
J: TRBJ1-3
CDR3: CASSPPNTQVLGNTIYF
DNA: TGTGCCAGCTCACCCCCGAACACCCAAGTGTTGGGAAACACCATATATTTT

size: NA
V: TRBV29-1
D: TRBD2
J: TRBJ2-5
CDR3: CSVESSGGAETQYF
DNA: TGCAGCGTTGAATCTAGCGGGGGGGCGGAGACCCAGTACTTC

size: few
V: TRBV6-5
D: NA
J: TRBJ1-5
CDR3: CASRKGENQPQHF
DNA: TGTGCCAGCAGGAAGGGTGAGAATCAGCCCCAGCATTTT

size: NA
V: TRBV5-1
D: TRBD1
J: TRBJ1-6
CDR3: CASSLTGQGARGHNSPLHF
DNA: TGCGCCAGCAGCTTGACGGGACAGGGGGCGAGGGGCCATAATTCACCCCTCCACTTT

size: NA
V: TRBV30
D: NA
J: TRBJ2-3
CDR3: CAWSVGRRKGTQYF
DNA: TGTGCCTGGAGTGTAGGAAGACGGAAAGGGACGCAGTATTTT

size: NA
V: TRBV6-1
D: NA
J: TRBJ1-1
CDR3: CASSEAWGGKAFF
DNA: TGTGCCAGCAGTGAAGCATGGGGCGGGAAAGCTTTCTTT

size: NA
V: TRBV18
D: TRBD2
J: TRBJ2-7
CDR3: CASSPSAGAGEQYF
DNA: TGTGCCAGCTCACCATCAGCGGGAGCGGGCGAGCAGTACTTC

size: NA
V: TRBV19
D: TRBD2
J: TRBJ2-1
CDR3: CASSISRLSGRAVFLRNEQFF
DNA: TGTGCCAGTAGTATTTCCCGTCTTAGCGGGAGGGCCGTCTTCCTACGCAATGAGCAGTTCTTC

size: NA
V: TRBV7-2
D: NA
J: TRBJ2-3
CDR3: CASSLNPASTDTQYF
DNA: TGTGCCAGCAGCTTAAACCCAGCCAGCACAGATACGCAGTATTTT

size: NA
V: TRBV19
D: TRBD1
J: TRBJ2-6
CDR3: CASIGTGLTGANVLTF
DNA: TGTGCCAGTATAGGGACAGGTCTCACTGGGGCCAACGTCCTGACTTTC

size: once
V: TRBV6-6
D: TRBD1
J: TRBJ1-5
CDR3: CASSSTQGNQPQHF
DNA: TGTGCCAGCAGTTCTACACAGGGGAATCAGCCCCAGCATTTT

size: NA
V: TRBV6-1
D: NA
J: TRBJ2-1
CDR3: CASTAPGRNNEQFF
DNA: TGTGCCAGCACCGCCCCGGGGAGGAACAATGAGCAGTTCTTC

size: NA
V: TRBV2
D: NA
J: TRBJ1-5
CDR3: CASRSLSIGQPQHF
DNA: TGTGCCAGCAGGTCACTGTCAATCGGGCAGCCCCAGCATTTT

size: few
V: TRBV4-1
D: TRBD1
J: TRBJ1-5
CDR3: CASSQAGQGGNQPQHF
DNA: TGCGCCAGCAGCCAAGCGGGACAGGGAGGCAATCAGCCCCAGCATTTT

size: NA
V: TRBV5-1
D: TRBD2
J: TRBJ2-5
CDR3: CASSPGREVIQETQYF
DNA: TGCGCCAGCAGCCCTGGGAGGGAGGTGATACAAGAGACCCAGTACTTC

size: NA
V: TRBV30
D: NA
J: TRBJ1-1
CDR3: CAWSVLGVVTEAFF
DNA: TGTGCCTGGAGTGTATTAGGGGTAGTCACTGAAGCTTTCTTT

size: few
V: TRBV7-6
D: NA
J: TRBJ2-3
CDR3: CASSPWVADTQYF
DNA: TGTGCCAGCAGCCCCTGGGTAGCAGATACGCAGTATTTT

size: NA
V: TRBV7-2
D: NA
J: TRBJ1-2
CDR3: CASSLHGAYGYTF
DNA: TGTGCCAGCAGTTTACACGGGGCCTATGGCTACACCTTC

size: few
V: TRBV7-2
D: TRBD2
J: TRBJ2-7
CDR3: CASSSPGLARHEQYF
DNA: TGTGCCAGCAGCTCCCCGGGACTAGCGAGACACGAGCAGTACTTC

size: once
V: TRBV7-7
D: NA
J: TRBJ1-5
CDR3: CASSPSPDQPQHF
DNA: TGTGCTAGCAGCCCCTCGCCCGATCAGCCCCAGCATTTT

size: NA
V: TRBV5-1
D: NA
J: TRBJ1-1
CDR3: CASSLEGNAEAFF
DNA: TGCGCCAGCAGCTTGGAAGGGAACGCTGAAGCTTTCTTT

size: once
V: TRBV10-3
D: NA
J: TRBJ1-1
CDR3: CAISEPGTSAFF
DNA: TGTGCCATCAGTGAACCCGGGACGTCGGCTTTCTTT

size: NA
V: TRBV9
D: TRBD2
J: TRBJ2-7
CDR3: CASSPRLAGYEQYF
DNA: TGTGCCAGCAGCCCCCGACTAGCGGGCTACGAGCAGTACTTC